This T cell receptor (beta chain) was profiled in a study of T cells in Graves' hyperthyroidism and ophthalmopathy. Researchers amplified the TCR beta CDR3 regions from RNA transcripts. During a first-round RT-PCR of the TCR CDR3, the HTBI primer set was used. One entry per CDR3 protein, called by TCRdb with MiXCR from the multiplex PCR reads. The repertoire holds roughly 290,000 distinct CDR3 sequences, with 10% to 15% as singletons. The CDR3 is made up of 17 amino acids. V dropped 3 bases and J dropped 2; count of bases not matched to a gene: 4. The germline V gene has CDR1 DFQATT and CDR2 SNEGSKA (reference sequence). Patients showing uncontrolled infection, other autoimmune disease, pregnancy or lactation were ineligible. Fresh peripheral blood, roughly 9.8 ml of it, supplied the PBMCs.

The specimen was blood. The sequence was collected from a woman in her 30s with Graves' hyperthyroidism that later progressed to Graves' ophthalmopathy. The V call is TRBV20-1, the J call TRBJ2-1, with 16 bases that match TRBD2. The CDR3 reads CSASEGLAGGAYNEQFF. CDR3 nucleotide sequence: TGCAGTGCTAGTGAGGGACTAGCGGGAGGGGCCTACAATGAGCAGTTCTTC.